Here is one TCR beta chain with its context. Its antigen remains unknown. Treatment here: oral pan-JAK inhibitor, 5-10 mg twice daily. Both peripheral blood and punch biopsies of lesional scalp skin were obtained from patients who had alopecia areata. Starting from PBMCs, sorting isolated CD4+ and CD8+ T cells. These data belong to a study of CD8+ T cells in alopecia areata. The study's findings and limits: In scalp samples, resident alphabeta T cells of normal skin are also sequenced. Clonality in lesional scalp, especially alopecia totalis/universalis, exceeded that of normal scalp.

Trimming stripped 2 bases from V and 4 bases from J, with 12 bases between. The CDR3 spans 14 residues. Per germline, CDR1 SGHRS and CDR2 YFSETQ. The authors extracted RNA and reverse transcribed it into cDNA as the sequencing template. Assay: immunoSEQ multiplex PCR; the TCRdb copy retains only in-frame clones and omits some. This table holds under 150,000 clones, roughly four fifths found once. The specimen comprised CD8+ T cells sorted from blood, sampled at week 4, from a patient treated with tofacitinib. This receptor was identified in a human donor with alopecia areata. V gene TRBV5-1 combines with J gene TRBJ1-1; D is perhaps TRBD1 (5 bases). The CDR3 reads CASSLQAVATEAFF. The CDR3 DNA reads TGCGCCAGCAGCTTACAGGCTGTGGCCACTGAAGCTTTCTTT.